This note documents a single TCR beta chain sequence. No antigen is known for it. From germline, CDR1 is MNHEY and CDR2 SMNVEV (reference sequence). The CDR3 is 16 residues long. V lost 4 bases to trimming and J lost 6 bases; unmatched junction nucleotides: 10. These data belong to a study of siplizumab effects on memory and regulatory T cells. Study-level points and caveats: Just a small share of alloreactive clones was traced back to unstimulated subsets.

The data were produced by immunoSEQ multiplex PCR, yet TCRdb's version contains in-frame clones alone and is incomplete. The sample carries some 65,000 clones, 80% to 90% recorded once. The sequencing input was Tregs sorted from blood. The rearrangement joins TRBV27 to TRBJ2-3, with 10 bases fitting TRBD2. The TCR was taken from a human donor in good health. The DNA for the CDR3 is TGTGCCAGCAGTTCGAAGCTAGCGGGAGTTTACGATACGCAGTATTTT. It codes for CASSSKLAGVYDTQYF.